Described below is a single TCR beta chain sequence and its context. Its antigen remains unknown. V shed 5 bases and J shed 6 bases, with 19 bases lying between them. The length of the CDR3 is 15 residues. CDR1 is LNHDA, CDR2 SQIVND, per germline (reference sequence). These data originate in a study of cytomegalovirus exposure and HLA in healthy donors. Notes on the study in general: Later, an analysis found that TCR clusters from the first cohort tended to co-occur in the 95 to 150 validation repertoires.

Measured with immunoSEQ multiplex PCR; TCRdb has only the in-frame clones, and not every one. The sample has 220,000 or so clones; less than 85% are singletons. The chain is built from TRBV19 and TRBJ1-2, with a weak D call TRBD1 (5 bases). The source of this sequence is a woman under 30 in good health and CMV-seronegative. Sequencing input: PBMCs. As DNA, the CDR3 is TGTGCCAGTAGTCCCAATGGCGGCAGGGAGAATGGCTACACCTTC. Residues: CASSPNGGRENGYTF.